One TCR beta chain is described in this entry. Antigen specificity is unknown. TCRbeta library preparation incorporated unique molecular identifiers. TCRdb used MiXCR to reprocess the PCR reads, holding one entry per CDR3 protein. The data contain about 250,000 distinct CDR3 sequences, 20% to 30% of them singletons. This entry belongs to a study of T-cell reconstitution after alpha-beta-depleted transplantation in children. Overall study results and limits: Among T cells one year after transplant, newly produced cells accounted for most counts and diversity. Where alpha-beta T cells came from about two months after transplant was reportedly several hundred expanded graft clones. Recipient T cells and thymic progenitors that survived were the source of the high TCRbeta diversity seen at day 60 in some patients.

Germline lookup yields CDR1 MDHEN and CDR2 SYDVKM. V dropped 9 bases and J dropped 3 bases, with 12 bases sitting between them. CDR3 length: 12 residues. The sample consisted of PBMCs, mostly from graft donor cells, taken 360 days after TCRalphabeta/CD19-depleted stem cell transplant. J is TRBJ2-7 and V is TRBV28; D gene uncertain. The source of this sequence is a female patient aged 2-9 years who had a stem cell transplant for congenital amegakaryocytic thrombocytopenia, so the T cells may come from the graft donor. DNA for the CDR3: TGTGCCAGTCTTAGCCCAGGCTACGAGCAGTACTTC. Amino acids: CASLSPGYEQYF.